The next 31 T cell receptor beta chains were all read from a single sample in a study of early T cells in non-severe SARS-CoV-2 infection. Using its own MiXCR run on the 5' RACE reads, TCRdb lists one record per CDR3 protein. The sample has about 30,000 distinct CDR3 sequences; around 6.6% are singletons. Sequences were obtained from whole blood. These receptor sequences come from an adult who was a healthcare worker with PCR-confirmed SARS-CoV-2 infection or an uninfected control (not recorded which).

This clonotype was found many times. V and J are TRBV9 and TRBJ2-1, with D hard to call. Germline values: CDR1 SGDLS, CDR2 YYNGEE. Trimming removed 2 bases at V and 1 base at J, with 16 bases between. This CDR3 has 17 amino acids. The CDR3 here is CASSVERIPLSYNEQFF. In DNA form, the CDR3 reads TGTGCCAGCAGCGTGGAGCGCATCCCCCTATCCTACAATGAGCAGTTCTTC.

V is TRBV27 and J is TRBJ1-4; perhaps TRBD1 as D (5 bases). Germline values: CDR1 MNHEY, CDR2 SMNVEV (reference sequence). CDR3 length: 14 amino acids. Trimming took 7 bases from V and 6 from J, leaving 15 bases between them. The CDR3 DNA is TGTGCCAGCAAACCGGGGGTGGATTATGAAAAACTGTTTTTT. Protein: CASKPGVDYEKLFF.

This clonotype was observed many times. The chain is built from TRBV20-1 and TRBJ1-2; 9 bases line up with TRBD1. In germline, CDR1 is DFQATT, CDR2 SNEGSKA (reference sequence). Germline trimming cut 6 bases from V and 6 bases from J; bases unmatched to any gene: 8. The length of the CDR3 is 13 residues. CDR3 loop: CSAFFGQGNGYTF. CDR3 sequence (DNA): TGCAGTGCCTTCTTTGGACAGGGGAATGGCTACACCTTC.

Ten or more counts support this clonotype. The rearrangement uses TRBV19 and TRBJ1-5; TRBD1 matches at 7 bases. Losses at the gene ends were 3 bases for V and 3 bases for J; bases not matched to a gene: 5. The CDR3 length is 15 residues. Germline CDR1 LNHDA, CDR2 SQIVND (reference sequence). The CDR3 nucleotides read TGTGCCAGTAGTATGGGGGGACAGATCAATCAGCCCCAGCATTTT. Translation gives CASSMGGQINQPQHF.

This clonotype was counted ten times or more. The J gene is TRBJ1-1, the V gene TRBV6-2 or TRBV6-3, with D possibly being TRBD1 (5 bases). This CDR3 is 14 amino acids long. Germline loops: CDR1 MNHEY, CDR2 SVGEGT. The ends were cut back, 6 bases at V and 5 bases at J, with 16 bases in the middle. CDR3 nucleotides: TGTGCCAGCAGGTACAGTGGGGGAGGAACTGAAGCTTTCTTT. It yields the protein CASRYSGGGTEAFF.

The chain links TRBV20-1 to TRBJ1-2; no definite D call. CDR3 length equals 12 residues. Germline CDR1 and CDR2: DFQATT and SNEGSKA (reference sequence). Between the trimmed V and J ends, which lost 0 bases and 4 bases, there was a span of 6 bases. The CDR3: CSARDLGYGYTF. The CDR3 DNA is TGCAGTGCTAGAGATTTGGGCTATGGCTACACCTTC.

This clonotype was found many times. The CDR3 sequence: CASSEGTVLTYEQYF. DNA of the CDR3: TGTGCCAGCAGCGAGGGGACTGTTCTTACCTACGAGCAGTACTTC. The V call is TRBV7-8, the J call TRBJ2-7; weak D call: TRBD2 (6 bases). Germline assignment: CDR1 SGHVS and CDR2 FQNEAQ. CDR3 length equals 15 residues. Between the trimmed V and J ends, which lost 5 bases and 2 bases, there was a span of 16 bases.

This clonotype was picked up many times. The J gene is TRBJ2-1, the V gene TRBV15; TRBD1 might be the D (5 bases). Germline V gene data show CDR1 as LNHNV and CDR2 as YYDKDF (reference sequence). The CDR3 totals 14 residues. The V and J ends lost 0 bases and 7 bases respectively, with 10 bases between them. CDR3 sequence reads: CATSRDRQRNEQFF. The CDR3 bases are TGTGCCACCAGCAGAGATAGACAGAGGAATGAGCAGTTCTTC. The full variable domain, its missing parts supplied by reference TRBV15 and TRBJ2-1, is DAMVIQNPRYQVTQFGKPVTLSCSQTLNHNVMYWYQQKSSQAPKLLFHYYDKDFNNEADTPDNFQSRRPNTSFCFLDIRSPGLGDTAMYLCATSRDRQRNEQFFGPGTRLTVL.

This clonotype turned up a few times. The chain's CDR3 is CASRHIQGNYGYTF. CDR3 DNA: TGTGCAAGTCGCCATATCCAGGGGAACTATGGCTACACCTTC. The chain couples TRBV12-2 to TRBJ1-2; the table's D call TRBD1 went unverified against the DNA. TRBV12-2 corresponds to a pseudogene. CDR3 length: 14 amino acids.

This clonotype was seen ten or more times. The J gene is TRBJ1-5, the V gene TRBV7-2; D is unclear. Trimming stripped 1 base from V and 2 bases from J, with 6 bases between. The germline V gene has CDR1 SGHTA and CDR2 FQGNSA. The CDR3 is made up of 14 amino acids. The CDR3 sequence is CASSLDGRNQPQHF. The DNA for the CDR3 is TGTGCCAGCAGCTTAGACGGGCGCAATCAGCCCCAGCATTTT.

V is TRBV12-3 or TRBV12-4 and J is TRBJ1-2; weak D call: TRBD1 (6 bases). The CDR3 is made up of 15 amino acids. Deletions cut 3 bases from V and 0 bases from J, with 11 bases between. In DNA form, the CDR3 reads TGTGCCAGCAGTTTCACGGACAGCCCTAACTATGGCTACACCTTC. Amino acid sequence: CASSFTDSPNYGYTF.

The sample holds a few counts of this clonotype. The chain is built from TRBV5-6 and TRBJ1-2; the D is unclear. The CDR3 is 12 residues long. The V gene lost 4 bases and the J gene lost 2 bases, with 6 bases spanning the gap. CDR1 and CDR2 (germline): SGHDT, YYEEEE. CDR3 nucleotides: TGTGCCAGCAGCGGAAGAAACTATGGCTACACCTTC. It specifies CASSGRNYGYTF.

This clonotype occurred many times. V is TRBV5-6 and J is TRBJ2-1, with D maybe TRBD2 (5 bases). The germline gives CDR1 SGHDT, CDR2 YYEEEE. V was trimmed by 3 bases and J by 1 base, leaving 11 bases between them. This CDR3 is built from 15 residues. CDR3 bases: TGTGCCAGCAGCTCCTTTACTAGATCCTACAATGAGCAGTTCTTC. The encoded protein is CASSSFTRSYNEQFF.

This clonotype was recorded at least ten times. This sequence joins TRBV12-3 or TRBV12-4 and TRBJ2-7; D unclear. The ends were cut back, 2 bases at V and 2 bases at J, with 10 bases in the middle. The CDR3 is made up of 14 amino acids. CDR3 in amino acids: CASSLTLPPYEQYF. CDR3 in DNA: TGTGCCAGCAGTTTAACCCTACCCCCCTACGAGCAGTACTTC.

This clonotype came up many times. The chain has TRBV14 and TRBJ1-2, with 9 bases identical to TRBD1. The ends lost 2 bases at V and 4 bases at J; junction bases unmatched: 5. Germline V gives CDR1 SGHDN, CDR2 FVKESK. The CDR3 loop spans 15 amino acids. CDR3 in DNA: TGTGCCAGCAGCCAAACAGGGGGCGCATCCTATGGCTACACCTTC. As protein: CASSQTGGASYGYTF.

This clonotype was recorded a few times. The chain joins TRBV20-1 to TRBJ2-3, with 12 positions matching TRBD2. The CDR3 extends over 16 amino acids. Germline V gene sequence: CDR1 DFQATT, CDR2 SNEGSKA (reference sequence). Germline trimming cut 3 bases from V and 2 bases from J; bases unmatched to any gene: 6. The CDR3 DNA is TGCAGTGCTAGGGATACTAGCGGGGGGAACACAGATACGCAGTATTTT. Its translation is CSARDTSGGNTDTQYF.

This clonotype was recorded many times. The chain combines TRBV19 with TRBJ2-1; tentatively, D is TRBD1 or TRBD2 (5 bases each). Trimming removed 8 bases from V and 10 bases from J, with 15 bases in between. The CDR3 runs to 12 residues. Germline V gives CDR1 LNHDA, CDR2 SQIVND (reference sequence). The DNA of the CDR3 is TGTGCCAGTCAATTTCAGAGGGGCGAGCAGTTCTTC. It specifies CASQFQRGEQFF. The complete variable domain, with remaining parts taken from reference TRBV19 and TRBJ2-1, reads DGGITQSPKYLFRKEGQNVTLSCEQNLNHDAMYWYRQDPGQGLRLIYYSQIVNDFQKGDIAEGYSVSREKKESFPLTVTSAQKNPTAFYLCASQFQRGEQFFGPGTRLTVL.

V gene TRBV12-3 or TRBV12-4 combines with J gene TRBJ1-3; weak D call: TRBD1 (5 bases). The CDR3 contains 14 residues. The V end was cut by 3 bases, the J end by 4 bases, with 10 bases between. CDR3 region: CASSFRDGGNTIYF. Here the CDR3 DNA reads TGTGCCAGCAGTTTCCGGGACGGAGGAAACACCATATATTTT.

This clonotype was found many times. The chain has TRBV25-1 and TRBJ2-4; perhaps TRBD2 as D (6 bases). The CDR3 spans 16 residues. Trimming removed 3 bases from V and 0 bases from J, with 12 bases in between. The V gene's germline CDR1 is MGHDK and CDR2 SYGVNS. CDR3 bases: TGTGCCAGCAGTGAGGACCCCGGGGGAGCCAAAAACATTCAGTACTTC. Amino acids: CASSEDPGGAKNIQYF. Looking up the rest from reference TRBV25-1 and TRBJ2-4 gives the full variable domain: EADIYQTPRYLVIGTGKKITLECSQTMGHDKMYWYQQDPGMELHLIHYSYGVNSTEKGDLSSESTVSRIRTEHFPLTLESARPSHTSQYLCASSEDPGGAKNIQYFGAGTRLSVL.

Many counts were recorded for this clonotype. This chain uses TRBV28 with TRBJ1-2, with 7 positions matching TRBD1. Germline loops: CDR1 MDHEN, CDR2 SYDVKM. Trimming at V came to 11 bases and at J to 8 bases, leaving 14 bases not matched to a gene. This CDR3 has 13 amino acids. Here the CDR3 DNA reads TGTGCCTCCACAAAACAGGGGTTTGGCGGCTACACCTTC. Translation gives CASTKQGFGGYTF.

Ten or more counts support this clonotype. The chain has TRBV19 and TRBJ2-1, with TRBD1 as a possible D gene (5 bases). The CDR3 has 14 residues. Trimming shortened V by 6 bases and J by 8 bases, and 17 bases separated the two germline ends. Germline CDR1 reads LNHDA; CDR2 reads SQIVND (reference sequence). The CDR3 sequence is CASSSRSGFHEQFF. The CDR3 coding sequence is TGTGCCAGTAGCTCCAGATCAGGGTTTCATGAGCAGTTCTTC. The variable domain in full, with the rest retrieved from reference TRBV19 and TRBJ2-1, is DGGITQSPKYLFRKEGQNVTLSCEQNLNHDAMYWYRQDPGQGLRLIYYSQIVNDFQKGDIAEGYSVSREKKESFPLTVTSAQKNPTAFYLCASSSRSGFHEQFFGPGTRLTVL.

This clonotype was observed at least ten times. The V call is TRBV12-3 or TRBV12-4, the J call TRBJ1-4; D is unresolved. The CDR3 runs 14 residues. V was clipped by 6 bases and J by 5 bases, with 13 bases between them. CDR3 DNA sequence: TGTGCCAGCAGAGCCGAACTAAGAAATGAAAAACTGTTTTTT. Protein sequence: CASRAELRNEKLFF.

This clonotype has just a few counts. The V gene is TRBV15, the J gene TRBJ2-7; 12 nucleotides agree with TRBD2. The CDR3 totals 16 residues. V lost 3 bases to trimming and J lost 5 bases; unmatched junction nucleotides: 8. Per germline, CDR1 LNHNV and CDR2 YYDKDF (reference sequence). The DNA of the CDR3 is TGTGCCACCAGCAGGGGAGCTAGCGGGAGGGTTGACGAGCAGTACTTC. Its translation is CATSRGASGRVDEQYF.

The sample holds many counts of this clonotype. The genes are TRBV19 and TRBJ2-5; 15 bases fit TRBD2. The germline V gene encodes CDR1 LNHDA and CDR2 SQIVND (reference sequence). The CDR3 has 17 amino acids. J was trimmed by 6 bases and V by 3 bases; bases with no gene match: 8. CDR3 DNA sequence: TGTGCCAGTAGTATTACGGGACTAGCGGGGGGACGTCAGACCCAGTACTTC. Amino acids: CASSITGLAGGRQTQYF.

This clonotype showed up just once. A much larger clone lies a single base off, so this may be a read error. The rearrangement links TRBV6-2 or TRBV6-3 to TRBJ1-1; D remains ambiguous. Germline V lookup: CDR1 MNHEY, CDR2 SVGEGT. The CDR3 loop spans 12 amino acids. The CDR3 bases are TGTGTCAGCACGAGTGGGAACACTGAAGCTTTCTTT. Translated, it gives CVSTSGNTEAFF.

This clonotype has more than one count but fewer than ten. V is TRBV19 and J is TRBJ2-7; D might be TRBD1 (6 bases). Germline CDR1 reads LNHDA; CDR2 reads SQIVND (reference sequence). Trimming took off 3 bases at V and 6 bases at J, with 15 bases between the two ends. This CDR3 contains 14 residues. For the CDR3, the DNA is TGTGCCAGTAGTATCCCAGGGGAAACAGGCGAGCAGTACTTC. Translating it yields CASSIPGETGEQYF.

The CDR3 sequence is CASSFGQFFPKNIQYF. DNA for the CDR3: TGTGCCAGCAGTTTCGGGCAGTTTTTCCCCAAAAACATTCAGTACTTC. The chain employs TRBV12-3 or TRBV12-4 and TRBJ2-4; D remains ambiguous. CDR3 size: 16 residues. V shed 3 bases and J shed 2 bases, with 14 bases lying between them.

This clonotype was detected ten times or more. V is TRBV10-3 and J is TRBJ2-7, with 9 bases identical to TRBD1. The CDR3 sequence is 13 residues long. Trimming cost V 4 bases and J 3 bases; bases outside gene matches: 1. Per germline, CDR1 ENHRY and CDR2 SYGVKD. This CDR3 reads CAISADRGYEQYF. The CDR3 DNA reads TGTGCCATCAGTGCGGACAGGGGCTACGAGCAGTACTTC.

This clonotype was found a few times. V usage is TRBV4-1 and J usage is TRBJ1-1, with D maybe TRBD1 (5 bases). The CDR3 length is 18 residues. Trimming cost V 4 bases and J 4 bases, with 25 bases left between them. Germline V lookup: CDR1 MGHRA, CDR2 YSYEKL. The CDR3 region is CASSRIQGYGGNSTEAFF. DNA for the CDR3: TGCGCCAGCAGCCGCATCCAGGGATATGGGGGGAACAGCACTGAAGCTTTCTTT.

This chain joins TRBV29-1 and TRBJ2-1, with no clear D. V lost 7 bases, J lost 2 bases, and 9 bases lay in between. This CDR3 region has 12 residues. Germline lookup yields CDR1 SQVTM and CDR2 ANQGSEA. CDR3 amino acids: CSAQPPYNEQFF. The DNA of the CDR3 is TGCAGCGCCCAACCCCCCTACAATGAGCAGTTCTTC.

The sample holds many counts of this clonotype. The V gene is TRBV27, the J gene TRBJ1-2; D is ambiguous. This CDR3 contains 15 residues. V dropped 3 bases and J dropped 3 bases, with 14 bases sitting between them. CDR1 is MNHEY, CDR2 SMNVEV, per germline (reference sequence). As DNA, the CDR3 is TGTGCCAGCAGTTTCCTGGGGAGCACTCACTATGGCTACACCTTC. Protein: CASSFLGSTHYGYTF.